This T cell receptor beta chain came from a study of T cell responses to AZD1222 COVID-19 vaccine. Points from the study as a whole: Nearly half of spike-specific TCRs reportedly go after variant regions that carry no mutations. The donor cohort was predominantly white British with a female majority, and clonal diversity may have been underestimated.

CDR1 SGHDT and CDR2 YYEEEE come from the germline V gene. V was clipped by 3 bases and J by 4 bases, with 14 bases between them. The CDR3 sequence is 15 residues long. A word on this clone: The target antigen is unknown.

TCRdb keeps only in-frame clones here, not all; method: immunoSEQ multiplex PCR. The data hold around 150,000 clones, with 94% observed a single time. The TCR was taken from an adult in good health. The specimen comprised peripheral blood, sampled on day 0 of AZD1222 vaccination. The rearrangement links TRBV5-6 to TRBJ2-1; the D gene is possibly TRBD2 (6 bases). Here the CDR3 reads CASSWRDVAYNEQFF. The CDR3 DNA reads TGTGCCAGCAGCTGGCGGGATGTAGCATACAATGAGCAGTTCTTC.